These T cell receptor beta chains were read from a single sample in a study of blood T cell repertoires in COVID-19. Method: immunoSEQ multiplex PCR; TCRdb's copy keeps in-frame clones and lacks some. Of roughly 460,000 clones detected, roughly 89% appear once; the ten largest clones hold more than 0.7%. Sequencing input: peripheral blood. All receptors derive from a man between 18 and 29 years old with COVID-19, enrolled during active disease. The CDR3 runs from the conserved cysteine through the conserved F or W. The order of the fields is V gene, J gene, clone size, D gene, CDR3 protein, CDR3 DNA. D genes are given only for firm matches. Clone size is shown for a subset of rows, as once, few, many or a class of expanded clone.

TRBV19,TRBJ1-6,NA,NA,CASTIMVRHSPLHF,TGTGCCAGTACTATAATGGTGCGTCATTCACCCCTCCACTTT
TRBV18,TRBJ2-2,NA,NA,CASSFSATGELFF,TGTGCCAGCTCATTCAGCGCCACCGGGGAGCTGTTTTTT
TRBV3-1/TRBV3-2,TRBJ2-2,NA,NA,CASTGFGTGELFF,TGTGCCAGCACCGGGTTCGGCACCGGGGAGCTGTTTTTT
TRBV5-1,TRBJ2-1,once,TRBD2,CASSLVVAGGREQFF,TGCGCCAGCAGCTTGGTGGTAGCGGGAGGGCGTGAGCAGTTCTTC
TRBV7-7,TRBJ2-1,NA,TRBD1,CASSAGTGTNEQFF,TGTGCCAGCAGCGCCGGGACAGGGACGAATGAGCAGTTCTTC
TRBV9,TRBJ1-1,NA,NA,CASSVGPGGNTEAFF,TGTGCCAGCAGCGTAGGGCCCGGGGGGAACACTGAAGCTTTCTTT
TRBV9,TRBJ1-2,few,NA,CASSPQGGVDGYTF,TGTGCCAGCAGCCCTCAGGGAGGGGTGGATGGCTACACCTTC
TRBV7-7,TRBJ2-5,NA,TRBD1,CASSSTTGAETQYF,TGTGCTAGCAGCTCTACTACAGGGGCCGAGACCCAGTACTTC
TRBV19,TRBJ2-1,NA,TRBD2,CASHKREWSNEQFF,TGTGCCAGCCATAAGCGGGAGTGGAGCAATGAGCAGTTCTTC
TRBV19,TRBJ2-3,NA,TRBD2,CASSIAGGVDTQYF,TGTGCCAGTAGTATAGCGGGAGGGGTAGATACGCAGTATTTT
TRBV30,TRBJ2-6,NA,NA,CAWSVSTSGANVLTF,TGTGCCTGGAGTGTAAGTACTTCTGGGGCCAACGTCCTGACTTTC
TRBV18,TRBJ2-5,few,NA,CASSPPEVTRETQYF,TGTGCCAGCTCACCACCTGAGGTAACACGAGAGACCCAGTACTTC
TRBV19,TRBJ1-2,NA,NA,CASSTPLGGTGTGYTF,TGTGCCAGTAGTACCCCGTTGGGAGGAACCGGTACTGGCTACACCTTC
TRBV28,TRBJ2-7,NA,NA,CASVGPVSHSYEQYF,TGTGCCAGCGTTGGGCCCGTCAGTCACTCCTACGAGCAGTACTTC
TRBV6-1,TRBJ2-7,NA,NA,CASSDGTSSYEQYF,TGTGCCAGCAGTGACGGGACATCATCCTACGAGCAGTACTTC
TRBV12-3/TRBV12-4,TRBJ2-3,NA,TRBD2,CASRPGGSDTQYF,TGTGCCAGCCGCCCCGGGGGGTCAGATACGCAGTATTTT
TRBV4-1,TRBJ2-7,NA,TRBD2,CASSPGTSGGLTYEQYF,TGCGCCAGCAGCCCGGGGACTAGCGGGGGGCTTACCTACGAGCAGTACTTC
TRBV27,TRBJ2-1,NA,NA,CASSLQNHYNEQFF,TGTGCCAGCAGTCTCCAGAACCACTACAATGAGCAGTTCTTC